This TCR beta chain was captured in a study of identical twins. This clonotype was found a few times. TCRdb passed the 5' RACE reads through MiXCR, listing each CDR3 protein once. The table has around 470,000 distinct CDR3 sequences, approximately 15% seen once. Trimming removed 0 bases from V and 2 bases from J; junction bases left unmatched: 3. This CDR3 has 16 amino acids. Germline CDR1 SEHNR, CDR2 FQNEAQ (reference sequence). The same data also went into a second study, on yellow fever vaccine responses in identical twins.

The rearrangement joins TRBV7-9 to TRBJ2-5; 10 nucleotides match TRBD2. Sequencing was done on a sample of CD4+ T cells sorted from blood. The receptor was derived from a woman in her late teens or twenties in good health. The CDR3 region is CASSLASGRFQETQYF. The DNA for the CDR3 is TGTGCCAGCAGCTTAGCTAGCGGGAGGTTTCAAGAGACCCAGTACTTC. Complete variable domain (other parts from reference TRBV7-9 and TRBJ2-5): DTGVSQNPRHKITKRGQNVTFRCDPISEHNRLYWYRQTLGQGPEFLTYFQNEAQLEKSRLLSDRFSAERPKGSFSTLEIQRTEQGDSAMYLCASSLASGRFQETQYFGPGTRLLVL.